Following are 32 T cell receptor beta chains from one sample sequenced in a study of blood T cell repertoires in COVID-19. Libraries were prepared by immunoSEQ multiplex PCR; TCRdb keeps only in-frame clonotypes and omits some of them. Of 150,000 to 200,000 clones listed, over 80% are singletons. What was sequenced was peripheral blood. These receptors were obtained from a woman aged 25-40 years with acute or convalescent COVID-19.

The CDR3 nucleotides read TGTGCCAGCAGTCGACGGAGGGGGCGGGAATATACGCAGTATTTT. Translation: CASSRRRGREYTQYF. The chain is built from TRBV6-5 and TRBJ2-3, with a possible D match to TRBD1 (7 bases). Trimming removed 5 bases from V and 7 bases from J, with 19 bases in between. CDR3 length: 15 amino acids. Germline CDR1 and CDR2: MNHEY and SVGAGI.

V and J are TRBV29-1 and TRBJ2-1; D is perhaps TRBD2 (5 bases). CDR3 size: 12 residues. V lost 7 bases and J lost 7, with 14 bases in between. Germline V CDR1 and CDR2: SQVTM, ANQGSEA. This CDR3 reads CSAEGGGNEQFF. CDR3 DNA: TGCAGCGCCGAGGGCGGTGGGAATGAGCAGTTCTTC.

A remark on this clone: Other DNA sequences in this sample translate to the same CDR3. The chain uses TRBV4-1 and TRBJ2-7, with 9 positions matching TRBD1. V was pared by 6 bases and J by 5 bases, with 23 bases of the junction left unmatched. The CDR3 loop spans 19 amino acids. The germline V gene has CDR1 MGHRA and CDR2 YSYEKL. The CDR3 spells CASSLFPRDRDVLKNEQYF. CDR3 coding DNA: TGCGCCAGCAGTCTCTTCCCCCGGGACAGGGATGTTTTGAAGAACGAGCAGTACTTC.

This chain connects TRBV19 to TRBJ2-5, with D perhaps matching TRBD1 (5 bases). CDR1 and CDR2 from the germline V gene are LNHDA and SQIVND (reference sequence). Trimming took off 5 bases at V and 2 bases at J, with 12 bases between the two ends. The CDR3 totals 14 residues. This CDR3 is CASSPTGHQETQYF. The CDR3 region has the DNA TGTGCCAGTAGTCCAACAGGCCATCAAGAGACCCAGTACTTC.

The J gene is TRBJ2-7, the V gene TRBV5-1; 13 bases map to TRBD2. This CDR3 has 21 amino acids. Trimming cost V 2 bases and J 2 bases; bases outside gene matches: 19. Germline V gives CDR1 SGHRS, CDR2 YFSETQ. The CDR3 DNA is TGCGCCAGCAGCTTAGGCTTCGGGTCCGGACTAGCGGGAGTTAGAGCCTACGAGCAGTACTTC. It translates to CASSLGFGSGLAGVRAYEQYF.

The chain has TRBV4-3 and TRBJ1-6; no reliable D call. The germline V gene has CDR1 LGHNA and CDR2 YSLEER. This CDR3 is 13 amino acids long. Trimming took off 0 bases at V and 9 bases at J, with 6 bases between the two ends. CDR3 residues: CASSQDGFSPLHF. The CDR3 bases are TGCGCCAGCAGCCAAGACGGGTTTTCACCCCTCCACTTT.

J is TRBJ2-1 and V is TRBV28; 11 bases agree with TRBD2. The V segment lost 5 bases and the J segment 5 bases; nucleotides outside the gene matches: 11. CDR1 is MDHEN and CDR2 is SYDVKM in the germline V gene. The length of the CDR3 is 17 residues. CDR3 in DNA: TGTGCCAGCAGTCCCGCTATCGGACTAGCGGGCCACAATGAGCAGTTCTTC. Translated: CASSPAIGLAGHNEQFF.

The table lists this clone with a count of one. The V and J genes are TRBV12-3 or TRBV12-4 and TRBJ1-1, with D maybe TRBD1 (5 bases). The CDR3 runs 11 residues. V was pared by 3 bases and J by 11 bases, with 10 bases between. The CDR3 region is CASSFSRQAFF. The CDR3 DNA reads as TGTGCCAGCAGTTTTTCCAGACAGGCTTTCTTT.

The J gene is TRBJ1-1, the V gene TRBV5-1; D may be TRBD1 (5 bases). The ends were cut back, 0 bases at V and 6 bases at J, with 15 bases in the middle. The germline CDR1 and CDR2 sequences are SGHRS and YFSETQ. The CDR3 sequence is 15 residues long. The CDR3 bases are TGCGCCAGCAGCTTGGCCGGGGGGATATTGGCTGAAGCTTTCTTT. It codes for CASSLAGGILAEAFF.

This clone was detected once. The chain has TRBV6-5 and TRBJ2-7; TRBD2 matches 13 bases. Germline loops: CDR1 MNHEY, CDR2 SVGAGI. This CDR3 region has 15 residues. The V and J ends lost 4 bases and 4 bases, in that order; junction bases with no gene match: 4. CDR3 loop: CASSWGLAGMYEQYF. CDR3 coding DNA: TGTGCCAGCAGTTGGGGACTAGCGGGAATGTACGAGCAGTACTTC.

The J gene is TRBJ2-1, the V gene TRBV19, with a weak D call TRBD1 (7 bases). The CDR3 length is 18 residues. CDR1 is LNHDA, CDR2 SQIVND, per germline (reference sequence). Trimming took 3 bases from V and 2 from J, leaving 20 bases between them. This CDR3 reads CASSIFQPRGTPYNEQFF. In nucleotides, the CDR3 is TGTGCCAGTAGTATCTTTCAGCCCAGGGGGACTCCCTACAATGAGCAGTTCTTC. Full variable domain (missing parts from reference TRBV19 and TRBJ2-1): DGGITQSPKYLFRKEGQNVTLSCEQNLNHDAMYWYRQDPGQGLRLIYYSQIVNDFQKGDIAEGYSVSREKKESFPLTVTSAQKNPTAFYLCASSIFQPRGTPYNEQFFGPGTRLTVL.

This clone occurred once. The chain links TRBV7-9 to TRBJ1-1, with TRBD1 identical over 9 bases. Trimming removed 6 bases from V and 5 bases from J; junction bases left unmatched: 7. This CDR3 comprises 14 residues. Germline V gene lookup returns CDR1 SEHNR and CDR2 FQNEAQ (reference sequence). The CDR3 region is CASRSQGAFTEAFF. The DNA of the CDR3 is TGTGCCAGCAGATCACAGGGGGCATTTACTGAAGCTTTCTTT.

In its sample, this clone was seen once. The chain links TRBV5-1 to TRBJ2-3; TRBD2 is a possible D gene (6 bases). This CDR3 spans 15 amino acids. V lost 4 bases and J 3 bases, leaving 15 bases between the germline ends. Germline CDR1 reads SGHRS; CDR2 reads YFSETQ. In DNA, the CDR3 is TGCGCCAGCAGCCTGAGGGCTGCGGGGACAGATACGCAGTATTTT. Translating it yields CASSLRAAGTDTQYF. Variable domain in full (rest from reference TRBV5-1 and TRBJ2-3): KAGVTQTPRYLIKTRGQQVTLSCSPISGHRSVSWYQQTPGQGLQFLFEYFSETQRNKGNFPGRFSGRQFSNSRSEMNVSTLELGDSALYLCASSLRAAGTDTQYFGPGTRLTVL.

The rearrangement links TRBV6-4 to TRBJ2-3; TRBD1 aligns across 8 bases. V gave up 3 bases and J gave up 4 bases; unmatched junction bases: 0. CDR1 and CDR2 from the germline V gene are MRHNA and SNTAGT. There are 13 residues in the CDR3. The CDR3 DNA reads as TGTGCCAGCAGTGAACAGGGGGCAGATACGCAGTATTTT. It codes for CASSEQGADTQYF.

This rearrangement joins TRBV20-1 to TRBJ2-1, with a possible D match to TRBD2 (7 bases). Trimming cost V 3 bases and J 3 bases, with 12 bases left between them. This CDR3 region has 14 residues. Germline V CDR1 and CDR2: DFQATT, SNEGSKA (reference sequence). Written as DNA, the CDR3 is TGCAGTGCTAGTTACGGGGGGCTCTACAATGAGCAGTTCTTC. This codes for CSASYGGLYNEQFF.

The rearrangement links TRBV6-6 to TRBJ1-3; D gene unclear. This CDR3 spans 13 amino acids. V was pared by 2 bases and J by 16 bases, with 18 bases between. Germline V gene lookup returns CDR1 MNHNY and CDR2 SVGAGI (reference sequence). This CDR3 reads CASSYGLNGVQYF. In nucleotides, the CDR3 is TGTGCCAGCAGTTACGGTCTCAACGGGGTTCAGTATTTT.

This clone has only a few counts. The rearrangement uses TRBV9 and TRBJ2-1; 9 bases align to TRBD2. J gave up 9 bases and V 4 bases, and 14 bases lay outside the gene matches. Germline CDR1 and CDR2: SGDLS and YYNGEE. There are 16 residues in the CDR3. CDR3: CASSPGTGTSIAEQFF. For the CDR3, the DNA is TGTGCCAGCAGCCCTGGGACCGGGACTAGCATCGCTGAGCAGTTCTTC.

This chain uses TRBV15 with TRBJ2-1; D not resolved. This CDR3 region has 17 residues. Trimming removed 0 bases at V and 1 base at J, with 13 bases between. Germline V CDR1 and CDR2: LNHNV, YYDKDF (reference sequence). The CDR3 spells CATSRDKTLRSYNEQFF. The CDR3 coding sequence is TGTGCCACCAGCAGAGATAAAACCCTGAGGTCCTACAATGAGCAGTTCTTC. Full variable domain (rest looked up from reference TRBV15 and TRBJ2-1): DAMVIQNPRYQVTQFGKPVTLSCSQTLNHNVMYWYQQKSSQAPKLLFHYYDKDFNNEADTPDNFQSRRPNTSFCFLDIRSPGLGDTAMYLCATSRDKTLRSYNEQFFGPGTRLTVL.

This clone showed up many times. V and J are TRBV24-1 and TRBJ2-2; D uncertain. From germline, CDR1 is KGHDR and CDR2 SFDVKD. There are 14 residues in the CDR3. The V end was cut by 8 bases, the J end by 3 bases, with 12 bases between. Here the CDR3 DNA reads TGTGCCACCAACTCAGGCGCACACACCGGGGAGCTGTTTTTT. Translated: CATNSGAHTGELFF.

V is TRBV13 and J is TRBJ2-7, with D maybe TRBD2 (6 bases). V was clipped by 3 bases and J by 2 bases, with 11 bases between them. In germline, CDR1 is PRHDT, CDR2 FYEKMQ (reference sequence). The CDR3 totals 14 residues. CDR3 DNA: TGTGCCAGCAGCTTTGGGACTTCTACCTACGAGCAGTACTTC. It codes for CASSFGTSTYEQYF.

The J gene is TRBJ2-2, the V gene TRBV12-3 or TRBV12-4, with D possibly being TRBD1 (5 bases). The V end was cut by 6 bases, the J end by 4 bases, with 9 bases between. There are 13 residues in the CDR3. CDR3 DNA: TGTGCCAGCAGACAGGAGATCACCGGGGAGCTGTTTTTT. This translates into CASRQEITGELFF.

There are a few counts of this clone. The rearrangement uses TRBV11-2 and TRBJ1-6; D might be TRBD1 (6 bases). With 8 bases removed from V and 7 bases from J, the gap between germline ends came to 12 bases. Germline values: CDR1 SGHAT, CDR2 FQNNGV. This CDR3 region has 13 residues. Here the CDR3 DNA reads TGTGCCAGCCCAGGGGTGAGCAATTCACCCCTCCACTTT. The encoded protein is CASPGVSNSPLHF.

J is TRBJ1-5 and V is TRBV19, with 7 positions matching TRBD1. The trim removed 2 bases at V and 2 bases at J, leaving 27 bases unmatched. From germline, CDR1 is LNHDA and CDR2 SQIVND (reference sequence). CDR3 size: 23 residues. CDR3 residues: CASSIHRGMVGGLPDSGNQPQHF. The DNA of the CDR3 is TGTGCCAGTAGTATACACAGGGGAATGGTTGGTGGGTTGCCCGATAGCGGCAATCAGCCCCAGCATTTT.

The V and J genes are TRBV9 and TRBJ2-7; maybe TRBD1 (5 bases). The CDR3 runs to 14 residues. From germline, CDR1 is SGDLS and CDR2 YYNGEE. V lost 1 base and J 6 bases, leaving 14 bases between the germline ends. The CDR3 DNA reads TGTGCCAGCAGCGTAATTCCTAGTGACAGCGAGCAGTACTTC. This codes for CASSVIPSDSEQYF.

J is TRBJ2-7 and V is TRBV6-2 or TRBV6-3; 14 nucleotides match TRBD2. V was pared by 5 bases and J by 0 bases, with 6 bases of the junction left unmatched. The germline V gene has CDR1 MNHEY and CDR2 SVGEGT. The CDR3 has 17 residues. The CDR3 DNA sequence: TGTGCCAGCAGTCGGACTAGCGGGGGGTCATACTCCTACGAGCAGTACTTC. Its translation is CASSRTSGGSYSYEQYF.

This chain joins TRBV4-2 and TRBJ2-5, with 8 bases that match TRBD2. The CDR3 is 15 amino acids. Looked up from germline, CDR1 is LGHNA and CDR2 is YNFKEQ. Germline trimming cut 1 base from V and 5 bases from J; bases unmatched to any gene: 6. CDR3 nucleotide sequence: TGTGCCAGCAGCCAAGCTAGCGGGTGGGTGGAGACCCAGTACTTC. Its protein is CASSQASGWVETQYF.

This clone was recorded only once. V usage is TRBV28 and J usage is TRBJ2-2; D gene ambiguous. There are 12 residues in the CDR3. Trimming shortened V by 6 bases and J by 6 bases, and 8 bases separated the two germline ends. Per germline, CDR1 MDHEN and CDR2 SYDVKM. CDR3 DNA sequence: TGTGCCAGCAGAGAGTTGGCCGGGGAGCTGTTTTTT. Its translation: CASRELAGELFF.

The V gene is TRBV7-2, the J gene TRBJ1-4; 9 bases match TRBD1. The CDR3 contains 15 residues. V gave up 5 bases and J gave up 7 bases; unmatched junction bases: 8. Looked up from germline, CDR1 is SGHTA and CDR2 is FQGNSA. The CDR3 DNA reads TGTGCCAGCAGCCCACAGGGGGCGCTGAGTGAAAAACTGTTTTTT. Translation gives CASSPQGALSEKLFF.

The chain couples TRBV30 to TRBJ2-1; tentative D call: TRBD2 (6 bases). Germline lookup yields CDR1 GTSNPN and CDR2 SVGIG (reference sequence). This CDR3 has 14 amino acids. V lost 0 bases and J 6 bases, leaving 12 bases between the germline ends. The CDR3 DNA follows: TGTGCCTGGAGTGTACGTCGGGAGTTCAATGAGCAGTTCTTC. Residues: CAWSVRREFNEQFF. Full variable domain (missing parts from reference TRBV30 and TRBJ2-1): SQTIHQWPATLVQPVGSPLSLECTVEGTSNPNLYWYRQAAGRGLQLLFYSVGIGQISSEVPQNLSASRPQDRQFILSSKKLLLSDSGFYLCAWSVRREFNEQFFGPGTRLTVL.

This clone appeared a few times. The chain joins TRBV5-5 to TRBJ1-2, with unresolved D. Trimming left V 0 bases short and J 2 bases short, with 8 bases between. The CDR3 has 14 amino acids. Germline V lookup: CDR1 SGHKS, CDR2 YYEKEE (reference sequence). The CDR3 reads CASSLGGGNYGYTF. The CDR3 DNA reads as TGTGCCAGCAGCTTGGGGGGAGGGAACTATGGCTACACCTTC.

About this clone itself: The same CDR3 also results from other DNA sequences found in this sample. This chain links TRBV5-1 with TRBJ2-1, with D possibly being TRBD2 (6 bases). The CDR3 has 15 amino acids. Trimming removed 0 bases from V and 0 bases from J, with 7 bases in between. Germline V CDR1 and CDR2: SGHRS, YFSETQ. CDR3 protein: CASSLDGSSYNEQFF. In DNA form, the CDR3 reads TGCGCCAGCAGCTTGGACGGGAGCTCCTACAATGAGCAGTTCTTC.

This chain uses TRBV19 with TRBJ2-7; TRBD1 might be the D (5 bases). Germline CDR1 LNHDA, CDR2 SQIVND (reference sequence). The germline V and J ends were trimmed by 4 bases and 4 bases, with 8 bases remaining between them. There are 12 residues in the CDR3. CDR3 DNA: TGTGCCAGTAGTAACAGGCGGTACGAGCAGTACTTC. Translated, it gives CASSNRRYEQYF.